This T cell receptor (beta chain) was documented in a study of cytomegalovirus exposure and HLA in healthy donors. Trimming shortened V by 6 bases and J by 8 bases, and 19 bases separated the two germline ends. The CDR3 is 15 amino acids. Per germline, CDR1 SNHLY and CDR2 FYNNEI. A multiplex PCR was run with 60 Vbeta primers and 13 Jbeta primers. Only in-frame clones appear in the TCRdb table, and some are missing; sequencing was by immunoSEQ multiplex PCR. Of more than 140,000 clones listed, roughly 80% are singletons. The sequenced sample was PBMCs. The chain uses TRBV2 and TRBJ2-2, with D maybe TRBD2 (6 bases). The sequence was collected from a middle-aged man in good health and CMV-seronegative. CDR3 nucleotides: TGTGCCAGCAGCGGGGGACCGAGACTTAGGGGGGAGCTGTTTTTT. It specifies CASSGGPRLRGELFF.